The present T cell receptor (beta chain) was sequenced within a study of T cells after yellow fever vaccination. Study-wide points: High-abundance clonotypes from the bulk population could contaminate FACS-sorted repertoires. Booster sampling recovered most clones from primary vaccination (under 98% CD4, approximately 88% CD8). Shared CD4/CD8 clonotypes were a small share, likely from convergent recombination.

The J segment lost 4 bases and the V segment lost 8 bases, leaving 4 bases of the junction unmatched. The germline V gene encodes CDR1 LNHNV and CDR2 YYDKDF (reference sequence). The CDR3 runs 13 residues. This clonotype was picked up many times. The target antigen is unknown. Synthesis of TCR cDNA relied on 5'RACE template switching, which attached a universal primer site and UMIs. From the 5' RACE reads, TCRdb called clonotypes with MiXCR, one entry per CDR3 protein. The table lists under 150,000 distinct CDR3 sequences, 6.5% to 8.5% of them singletons. The starting material was CD4+ T cells sorted from PBMCs, obtained 5 days after the yellow fever booster vaccination. This chain joins TRBV15 and TRBJ2-7; 11 positions match TRBD1. The receptor was isolated from a man aged 25 to 40 who received the YFV17D yellow fever vaccine. The DNA of the CDR3 is TGTGCCACCTCTCGGGACAGGGGGTACGAGCAGTACTTC. Its translation: CATSRDRGYEQYF.